The following is a T cell receptor (beta chain) sequence with its context. What it recognizes is unknown. The data stem from a study of T cell responses to AZD1222 COVID-19 vaccine. The study's findings and limits: There were mostly white British donors and more females than males, and clonal diversity was possibly underestimated. Receipt of two AZD1222 doses was followed by a rise in Spike-specific TCR breadth and depth. In the spike-specific TCR repertoire, nearly half reportedly target unmutated variant regions.

Here immunoSEQ multiplex PCR was the method, and the copy in TCRdb shows in-frame clones only, minus some. Of roughly 140,000 clones in the sample, 85% to 90% are singletons; the top ten hold roughly 1.5%. The sample consisted of peripheral blood, taken on day 0 of AZD1222 vaccination. The sequence derives from an adult in good health.

The CDR3 protein is CATSRDGRSGGAHEQFF. Written as DNA, the CDR3 is TGTGCCACCAGCAGAGATGGGAGGAGCGGGGGGGCCCATGAGCAGTTCTTC. The chain couples TRBV15 to TRBJ2-1; 10 bases agree with TRBD2. CDR3 length equals 17 residues. The germline V gene has CDR1 LNHNV and CDR2 YYDKDF (reference sequence). V shed 0 bases and J 8 bases; nucleotides not matched to a gene: 10. The full variable domain, its missing parts supplied by reference TRBV15 and TRBJ2-1, is DAMVIQNPRYQVTQFGKPVTLSCSQTLNHNVMYWYQQKSSQAPKLLFHYYDKDFNNEADTPDNFQSRRPNTSFCFLDIRSPGLGDTAMYLCATSRDGRSGGAHEQFFGPGTRLTVL.